These T cell receptor beta chains were read from a single sample in a study of T cells in Graves' hyperthyroidism and ophthalmopathy. TCRdb re-called the multiplex PCR reads with MiXCR, one entry per CDR3 protein. The sample yields around 350,000 distinct CDR3 sequences, approximately 16% seen once. The sample taken for sequencing was blood. The receptors were sampled from a woman aged 55-69 years with Graves' ophthalmopathy. Each CDR3 is given without its conserved first and last residue. Fields, in order: V gene, J gene, CDR3 protein.

>TRBV7-9|TRBJ2-5
ASSSGLAGGETQY
>TRBV19|TRBJ2-7
ASSPMVEGEQY
>TRBV10-1|TRBJ1-1
ASSGTTTQTEAF
>TRBV3-1|TRBJ2-2
ASSQRGRGRAATGELF
>TRBV30|TRBJ2-7
AWSVRGGLAGRSSYEQY
>TRBV12-3/TRBV12-4|TRBJ2-5
ASSLGQGEQETQY
>TRBV7-3|TRBJ2-3
ASSSRVAGGGASTDTQY
>TRBV29-1|TRBJ2-7
SVGGQGFYEQY
>TRBV28|TRBJ2-5
ASSNPDRAETQY
>TRBV28|TRBJ1-3
ASSAPGHLSGNTIY
>TRBV30|TRBJ2-5
AWTRSRETQY
>TRBV5-1|TRBJ1-1
ASSLGGGRANTEAF
>TRBV19|TRBJ2-1
ASSTLAGAGYNEQF
>TRBV7-8|TRBJ2-5
ASSAYYNQETQY
>TRBV5-1|TRBJ2-1
ASSSPQGSGRPTYNEQF
>TRBV20-1|TRBJ2-3
SGSQDTQY
>TRBV28|TRBJ1-5
ASSLTGGRAQH
>TRBV12-3/TRBV12-4|TRBJ2-3
ASSATSGSTDTQY
>TRBV6-1|TRBJ1-5
ASTSGTVNQPQH
>TRBV30|TRBJ1-5
AWSVSGQPQH
>TRBV5-6|TRBJ2-1
ASSFPNYNEQF
>TRBV28|TRBJ2-4
ASKAAGGAKNIQY
>TRBV7-6|TRBJ2-2
ASSLAGFTASRDNTGELF
>TRBV3-1|TRBJ2-7
ASSHSSESAYEQY
>TRBV29-1|TRBJ1-1
SVLLAEAF
>TRBV7-3|TRBJ2-3
ASSKGQGGTDTQY
>TRBV11-2|TRBJ2-5
ASSLSGSETQY
>TRBV9|TRBJ2-2
ASSVDLSGELF
>TRBV28|TRBJ2-1
ASILAGSYNEQF